This TCR beta chain was sequenced in a study of control samples from healthy donors and cancer patients. TCRdb's copy holds only in-frame clones and misses some; the assay was immunoSEQ multiplex PCR. The sample shows 55,000 to 65,000 clones, more than 75% of them seen only once. Germline CDR1 and CDR2: SGHVS and FNYEAQ. The CDR3 has 15 amino acids. The germline V and J ends were trimmed by 5 bases and 0 bases, with 10 bases remaining between them. The TCR originated in a woman aged 55-70 years with lung cancer. The chain employs TRBV7-6 and TRBJ1-4; D not certain. The sequenced sample consisted of PBMCs. Here the CDR3 DNA reads TGTGCCAGCAGCCCCCAGATTGCAACTAATGAAAAACTGTTTTTT. Protein sequence: CASSPQIATNEKLFF.